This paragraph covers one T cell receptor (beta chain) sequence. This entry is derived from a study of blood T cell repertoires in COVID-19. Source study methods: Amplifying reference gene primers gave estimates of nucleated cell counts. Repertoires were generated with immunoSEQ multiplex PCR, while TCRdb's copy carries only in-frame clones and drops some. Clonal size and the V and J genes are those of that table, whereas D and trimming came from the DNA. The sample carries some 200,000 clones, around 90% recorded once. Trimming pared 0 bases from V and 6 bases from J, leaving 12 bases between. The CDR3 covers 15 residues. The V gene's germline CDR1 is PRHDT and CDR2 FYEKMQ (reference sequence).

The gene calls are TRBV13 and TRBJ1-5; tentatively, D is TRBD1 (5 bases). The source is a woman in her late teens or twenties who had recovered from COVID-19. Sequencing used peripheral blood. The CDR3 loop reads CASSLGRGGSQPQHF. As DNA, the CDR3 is TGTGCCAGCAGCTTAGGGCGGGGCGGCAGTCAGCCCCAGCATTTT.